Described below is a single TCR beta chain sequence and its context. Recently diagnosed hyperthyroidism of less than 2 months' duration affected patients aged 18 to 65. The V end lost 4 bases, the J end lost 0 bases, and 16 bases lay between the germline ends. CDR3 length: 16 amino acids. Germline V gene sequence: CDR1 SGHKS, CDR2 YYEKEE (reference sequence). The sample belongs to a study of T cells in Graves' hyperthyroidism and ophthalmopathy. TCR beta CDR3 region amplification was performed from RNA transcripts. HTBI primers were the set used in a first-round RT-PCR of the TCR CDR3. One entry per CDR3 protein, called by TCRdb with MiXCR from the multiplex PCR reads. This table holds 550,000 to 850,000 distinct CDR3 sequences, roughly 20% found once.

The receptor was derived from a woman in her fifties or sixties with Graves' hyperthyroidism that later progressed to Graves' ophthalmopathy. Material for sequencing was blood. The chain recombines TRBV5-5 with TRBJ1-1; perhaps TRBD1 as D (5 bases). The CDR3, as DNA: TGTGCCAGCAGCCCCTGGGGGGGGGTTCTGAACACTGAAGCTTTCTTT. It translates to CASSPWGGVLNTEAFF.